The clone carrying this TCR beta chain was detected only a few times. Its antigen is currently unknown. TCRdb passed the 5' RACE reads through MiXCR, listing each CDR3 protein once. The repertoire holds roughly 550,000 distinct CDR3 sequences, with 20% as singletons. This record comes from a study of T-cell memory formation after mild COVID-19. Findings and caveats of the study: Researchers found some responding clones in pre-infection memory, a sign that cross-reactive memory joined. The study found balanced CD4/CD8 in clones contracting day 15 to 85 and a CD4+ lean in later expanders.

Trimming stripped 5 bases from V and 4 bases from J, with 17 bases between. The length of the CDR3 is 15 residues. Germline CDR1 KGHDR, CDR2 SFDVKD. The chain couples TRBV24-1 to TRBJ2-7, with no clear D. The clonotype comes from an adult woman who had mild COVID-19 (a few samples of this study predate the infection). Cell type and time point are not known. The sequenced sample consisted of PBMCs or a T cell subset sorted from them (not recorded which). CDR3 nucleotide sequence: TGTGCCACCAGTGGTAAAAACGGAAGGGAATACGAGCAGTACTTC. It codes for CATSGKNGREYEQYF.